The clone carrying this T cell receptor (beta chain) came up a few times. Its cognate antigen is unknown. This entry is derived from a study of post-analysis software for immune sequencing data. The study, taken as a whole, reports: Patients with multiple sclerosis recorded significantly lower normalized Chao1 diversity than controls, the study found. Patients had higher frequencies than controls of roughly five TRBV segments, including TRBV5-6, TRBV5-1 and TRBV20-1. By F measure, samples from a shared preparation batch strongly co-clustered.

The CDR3 runs to 18 residues. V was trimmed by 0 bases and J by 4 bases, leaving 22 bases between them. Germline lookup yields CDR1 SGHDT and CDR2 YYEEEE. cDNA libraries of TCR beta carried unique molecular identifiers. T cells numbering about 0.85 to 10 million yielded 450,000 to 500,000 cDNA molecules. TCRdb itself ran the PCR reads through MiXCR, one entry per CDR3 protein. The data show about 620,000 distinct CDR3 sequences, about 40% seen once. Sequencing was done on a sample of blood. The gene calls are TRBV5-6 and TRBJ1-2; no definite D call. This receptor was taken from a girl aged 5-17 years with multiple sclerosis. This chain's CDR3 is CASSLGLSQSPDPYGYTF. As DNA, the CDR3 is TGTGCCAGCAGCTTGGGTTTGTCACAGAGTCCTGACCCCTATGGCTACACCTTC.